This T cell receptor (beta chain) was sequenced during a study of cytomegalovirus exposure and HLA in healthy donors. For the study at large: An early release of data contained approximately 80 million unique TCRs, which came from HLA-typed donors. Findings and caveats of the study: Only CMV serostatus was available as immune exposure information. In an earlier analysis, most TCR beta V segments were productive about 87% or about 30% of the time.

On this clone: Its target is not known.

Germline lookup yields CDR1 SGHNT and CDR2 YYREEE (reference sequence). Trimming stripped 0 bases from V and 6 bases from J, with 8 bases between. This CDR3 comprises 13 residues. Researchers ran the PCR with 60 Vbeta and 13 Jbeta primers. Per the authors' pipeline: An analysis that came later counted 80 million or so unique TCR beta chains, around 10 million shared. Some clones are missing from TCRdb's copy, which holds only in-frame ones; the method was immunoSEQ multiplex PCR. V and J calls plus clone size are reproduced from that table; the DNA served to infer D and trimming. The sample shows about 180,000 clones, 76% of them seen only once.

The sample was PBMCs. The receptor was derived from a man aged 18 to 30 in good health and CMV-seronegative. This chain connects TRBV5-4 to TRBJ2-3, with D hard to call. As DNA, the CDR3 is TGTGCCAGCAGCTTGGGGGCAAGGGATACGCAGTATTTT. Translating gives CASSLGARDTQYF. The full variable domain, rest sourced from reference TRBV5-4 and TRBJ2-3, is ETGVTQSPTHLIKTRGQQVTLRCSSQSGHNTVSWYQQALGQGPQFIFQYYREEENGRGNFPPRFSGLQFPNYSSELNVNALELDDSALYLCASSLGARDTQYFGPGTRLTVL.